This T cell receptor beta chain is from a study of CD8 T cells in ankylosing spondylitis. The TCR beta libraries were generated through quantitative 5'-RACE incorporating molecular barcodes. From the 5' RACE reads, TCRdb called clonotypes with MiXCR, one entry per CDR3 protein. The sample contains more than 150,000 distinct CDR3 sequences, over 10% of which appear only once. Many counts were recorded for this clonotype. CDR1 and CDR2 (germline): SGHRS, YFSETQ. Trimming left V 0 bases short and J 8 bases short, with 5 bases between. The CDR3 length is 11 residues. What was sequenced was blood, either unsorted or a sorted T cell fraction (not recorded which). V and J are TRBV5-1 and TRBJ1-1, with D unresolved. This receptor was obtained from a female donor with ankylosing spondylitis or in good health (not recorded which). CDR3 loop: CASSLGREAFF. CDR3 in DNA: TGCGCCAGCAGCTTGGGCAGGGAAGCTTTCTTT. Full variable domain (remainder filled in from reference TRBV5-1 and TRBJ1-1): KAGVTQTPRYLIKTRGQQVTLSCSPISGHRSVSWYQQTPGQGLQFLFEYFSETQRNKGNFPGRFSGRQFSNSRSEMNVSTLELGDSALYLCASSLGREAFFGQGTRLTVV.